The 30 T cell receptor beta chains below were found in one sample sequenced in a study of T cells in Graves' hyperthyroidism and ophthalmopathy. What was amplified from RNA transcripts were TCR beta CDR3 regions. HTBI primers were the set used in a first-round RT-PCR of the TCR CDR3. MiXCR was run by TCRdb on the multiplex PCR reads, yielding one entry per CDR3 protein. The sample records more than 95,000 distinct CDR3 sequences, about 50% being singletons. The sequenced sample was blood. The receptors here all came from a man aged 35 to 55 with Graves' hyperthyroidism.

This clonotype was counted a few times. The V and J genes are TRBV11-2 and TRBJ2-7; 10 positions match TRBD1. The CDR3 runs 15 residues. Trimming took 4 bases from V and 4 from J; bases not matched to a gene: 7. Germline CDR1 SGHAT, CDR2 FQNNGV. In DNA form, the CDR3 reads TGTGCCAGCAGCTCCACCGGGACAGGGGTGTACGAGCAGTACTTC. This gives the protein CASSSTGTGVYEQYF.

The chain recombines TRBV7-8 with TRBJ2-2; 8 nucleotides align to TRBD1. With V trimmed by 5 bases and J by 1 base, 9 bases remained unmatched. From germline, CDR1 is SGHVS and CDR2 FQNEAQ. The CDR3 contains 17 residues. CDR3 loop: CASSHGQGSLNTGELFF. The CDR3 DNA reads as TGTGCCAGCAGCCACGGACAGGGTTCATTGAACACCGGGGAGCTGTTTTTT. Full variable domain (outside the CDR3, taken from reference TRBV7-8 and TRBJ2-2): GAGVSQSPRYKVAKRGQDVALRCDPISGHVSLFWYQQALGQGPEFLTYFQNEAQLDKSGLPSDRFFAERPEGSVSTLKIQRTQQEDSAVYLCASSHGQGSLNTGELFFGEGSRLTVL.

This clonotype was recorded many times. This chain links TRBV14 with TRBJ1-1, with TRBD1 identical over 7 bases. The CDR3 is made up of 14 amino acids. Germline V gene lookup returns CDR1 SGHDN and CDR2 FVKESK. With V trimmed by 2 bases and J by 10 bases, 10 bases remained unmatched. CDR3 loop: CASSQTEGALSAFF. The CDR3 region has the DNA TGTGCCAGCAGCCAAACGGAGGGGGCCTTATCAGCTTTCTTT.

This sequence joins TRBV7-2 and TRBJ2-5; D gene ambiguous. V lost 4 bases, J lost 9 bases, and 12 bases lay in between. The CDR3 is 12 residues long. Per germline, CDR1 SGHTA and CDR2 FQGNSA. CDR3 DNA: TGTGCCAGCAGCTCCACTTCCCAGCCCCAGTACTTC. It specifies CASSSTSQPQYF.

Many counts were recorded for this clonotype. V is TRBV2 and J is TRBJ2-7; no clear D. This CDR3 is built from 14 residues. CDR1 is SNHLY and CDR2 is FYNNEI in the germline V gene. The V end lost 1 base, the J end lost 3 bases, and 10 bases lay between the germline ends. CDR3: CASSEVRQGYEQYF. Here the CDR3 DNA reads TGTGCCAGCAGTGAAGTAAGGCAAGGCTACGAGCAGTACTTC. Variable domain in full (rest from reference TRBV2 and TRBJ2-7): EPEVTQTPSHQVTQMGQEVILRCVPISNHLYFYWYRQILGQKVEFLVSFYNNEISEKSEIFDDQFSVERPDGSNFTLKIRSTKLEDSAMYFCASSEVRQGYEQYFGPGTRLTVT.

The rearrangement joins TRBV24-1 to TRBJ2-2; D ambiguous. CDR1 and CDR2 (germline): KGHDR, SFDVKD. The CDR3 length is 14 residues. The V end was cut by 8 bases, the J end by 0 bases, with 9 bases between. The CDR3 here is CATKGCANTGELFF. The CDR3 nucleotides read TGTGCCACCAAGGGCTGTGCGAACACCGGGGAGCTGTTTTTT.

V gene TRBV2 combines with J gene TRBJ1-1; D remains unclear. Germline lookup yields CDR1 SNHLY and CDR2 FYNNEI. The CDR3 sequence is 13 residues long. V lost 8 bases, J lost 8 bases, and 18 bases lay in between. The CDR3 DNA is TGTGCCAGCTCACCAATGGCGGCGTCCGAAGCTTTCTTT. Translating gives CASSPMAASEAFF.

The V call is TRBV5-1, the J call TRBJ1-1, with D hard to call. In germline, CDR1 is SGHRS, CDR2 YFSETQ. This CDR3 region has 12 residues. Trimming left V 1 base short and J 8 bases short, with 9 bases between. CDR3 region: CASSLSNAEAFF. DNA of the CDR3: TGCGCCAGCAGCTTGTCTAACGCCGAAGCTTTCTTT. Full variable domain (missing parts from reference TRBV5-1 and TRBJ1-1): KAGVTQTPRYLIKTRGQQVTLSCSPISGHRSVSWYQQTPGQGLQFLFEYFSETQRNKGNFPGRFSGRQFSNSRSEMNVSTLELGDSALYLCASSLSNAEAFFGQGTRLTVV.

J is TRBJ1-2 and V is TRBV7-6, with D uncertain. CDR3 size: 13 residues. V was pared by 3 bases and J by 1 base, with 6 bases between. Germline assignment: CDR1 SGHVS and CDR2 FNYEAQ. The CDR3 here is CASSFDGNYGYTF. As DNA, the CDR3 is TGTGCCAGCAGCTTCGACGGTAACTATGGCTACACCTTC.

The chain couples TRBV5-4 to TRBJ2-3; unclear D gene. Germline V gene data show CDR1 as SGHNT and CDR2 as YYREEE (reference sequence). This CDR3 comprises 14 residues. Trimming cost V 4 bases and J 2 bases, with 11 bases left between them. In DNA, the CDR3 is TGTGCCAGCAGCCTGGATCGGTACACAGATACGCAGTATTTT. It translates to CASSLDRYTDTQYF. Full variable domain (outside the CDR3, taken from reference TRBV5-4 and TRBJ2-3): ETGVTQSPTHLIKTRGQQVTLRCSSQSGHNTVSWYQQALGQGPQFIFQYYREEENGRGNFPPRFSGLQFPNYSSELNVNALELDDSALYLCASSLDRYTDTQYFGPGTRLTVL.

The genes are TRBV2 and TRBJ2-1, with a tentative D call TRBD2 (6 bases). The CDR3 length is 11 residues. Trimming took 6 bases from V and 12 from J, leaving 12 bases between them. CDR1 SNHLY and CDR2 FYNNEI come from the germline V gene. CDR3 nucleotide sequence: TGTGCCAGCAGGGGAGGAGATACGCAGTTCTTC. It is translated as CASRGGDTQFF.

A word on this clonotype: One junction end does not reproduce the germline sequence, and a read error may be involved. The CDR3 sequence: CASSLDGDIIYF. In DNA, the CDR3 is TGCGCCAGCAGCTTAGATGGGGACATCATATACTTT. This rearrangement joins TRBV7-6 to TRBJ1-3; tentative D call: TRBD1 (6 bases). There are 12 residues in the CDR3. Germline lookup yields CDR1 SGHVS and CDR2 FNYEAQ.

This clonotype was detected only a few times. This chain joins TRBV7-2 and TRBJ2-5; 8 bases fit TRBD2. The CDR3 consists of 14 residues. Trimming at V came to 5 bases and at J to 3 bases, leaving 5 bases not matched to a gene. Germline-derived CDR1 and CDR2 are SGHTA and FQGNSA. CDR3 sequence: CASSLPTSEETQYF. In nucleotides, the CDR3 is TGTGCCAGCAGCCTACCGACTAGCGAAGAGACCCAGTACTTC.

Remarks on this clonotype: Lacking the conserved final phenylalanine or tryptophan, this CDR3 likely reflects a read error. It is unclear where the CDR3 begins or ends on the DNA, so no DNA is shown, and the CDR3 is as TCRdb lists it. The chain is built from TRBV15 and TRBJ2-6; TRBD2 is the table's D call, not checked against the DNA. Germline CDR1 is LNHNV and CDR2 is YYDKDF (reference sequence). The CDR3 spans 9 residues, counting both ends. This chain's CDR3 is CATSIDYTS.

The chain couples TRBV5-1 to TRBJ1-2, with D maybe TRBD1 (6 bases). This CDR3 has 14 amino acids. The germline V and J ends were trimmed by 4 bases and 4 bases, with 14 bases remaining between them. Looked up from germline, CDR1 is SGHRS and CDR2 is YFSETQ. The CDR3 reads CASSHRGASYGYTF. CDR3 bases: TGCGCCAGCAGCCACCGGGGGGCGAGCTATGGCTACACCTTC.

The sample holds many counts of this clonotype. CDR3 bases: TGTGCCAGCAGTTTAAGGGTTCAGGATGGCTACACCTTC. Protein: CASSLRVQDGYTF. The J gene is TRBJ1-2, the V gene TRBV12-3 or TRBV12-4; D remains ambiguous. Deletions cut 2 bases from V and 6 bases from J, with 10 bases between. The CDR3 runs to 13 residues.

This clonotype was observed at least ten times. The chain has TRBV6-1 and TRBJ2-1; D unresolved. The CDR3 sequence is 11 residues long. Germline CDR1 is MNHNS and CDR2 is SASEGT. Trimming took 6 bases from V and 9 from J, leaving 9 bases between them. Here the CDR3 DNA reads TGTGCCAGCAGCCCCGGAGTTGAGCAGTTCTTC. Protein sequence: CASSPGVEQFF.

The genes are TRBV4-1 and TRBJ1-4; D ambiguous. Germline V gene data show CDR1 as MGHRA and CDR2 as YSYEKL. V lost 4 bases and J 3 bases, leaving 15 bases between the germline ends. The CDR3 length is 16 residues. The CDR3: CASSPHARVANEKLFF. The DNA for the CDR3 is TGCGCCAGCAGCCCCCATGCTCGAGTAGCTAATGAAAAACTGTTTTTT.

V is TRBV19 and J is TRBJ1-1, with 7 positions matching TRBD1. The J segment lost 4 bases and the V segment lost 5 bases, leaving 7 bases of the junction unmatched. From germline, CDR1 is LNHDA and CDR2 SQIVND (reference sequence). The CDR3 sequence is 14 residues long. CDR3 bases: TGTGCCAGTAGTTCGAGACAGGGAGTCACTGAAGCTTTCTTT. It specifies CASSSRQGVTEAFF.

This clonotype has ten or more counts. V and J are TRBV20-1 and TRBJ2-5; 8 bases line up with TRBD1. The CDR3 spans 16 residues. Per germline, CDR1 DFQATT and CDR2 SNEGSKA (reference sequence). Trimming at V came to 6 bases and at J to 2 bases, leaving 14 bases not matched to a gene. CDR3 sequence reads: CSAKRAGGGGQETQYF. The CDR3 nucleotides are TGCAGTGCAAAAAGAGCAGGGGGCGGAGGGCAAGAGACCCAGTACTTC.

About this clonotype itself: Given the absence of the conserved phenylalanine or tryptophan at the CDR3 end, a read error is likely. The V call is TRBV24-1, the J call TRBJ2-7, with unresolved D. Germline-derived CDR1 and CDR2 are KGHDR and SFDVKD. V was shortened by 12 bases and J by 8 bases, with 10 bases between the two germline ends. This CDR3 contains 9 residues. CDR3 coding DNA: TGTGCCCCCGTGAGAAAGCAGTACCTC. Its translation is CAPVRKQYL.

This clonotype was detected many times. DNA of the CDR3: TGTGCCAGCACCCCGAGGTATACTTACGAGCAGTACTTC. Its translation is CASTPRYTYEQYF. V gene TRBV28 combines with J gene TRBJ2-7; no clear D. Looked up from germline, CDR1 is MDHEN and CDR2 is SYDVKM. The CDR3 is 13 amino acids. Trimming took 7 bases from V and 4 from J, leaving 14 bases between them.

V gene TRBV15 combines with J gene TRBJ2-3; 7 bases align to TRBD1. Trimming took 2 bases from V and 5 from J; bases not matched to a gene: 7. Germline loops: CDR1 LNHNV, CDR2 YYDKDF (reference sequence). The CDR3 sequence is 15 residues long. The CDR3 bases are TGTGCCACCAGCAGACAGGGGGTGGGAATAGATACGCAGTATTTT. Translation gives CATSRQGVGIDTQYF.

V usage is TRBV7-9 and J usage is TRBJ2-5, with 8 bases that match TRBD2. Germline V gives CDR1 SEHNR, CDR2 FQNEAQ (reference sequence). Trimming removed 8 bases from V and 0 bases from J; junction bases left unmatched: 8. The CDR3 loop spans 15 amino acids. Here the CDR3 reads CASGLSGGYQETQYF. CDR3 sequence (DNA): TGTGCCAGCGGTCTTTCGGGGGGGTACCAAGAGACCCAGTACTTC.

This clonotype was seen repeatedly, ten times or more. This rearrangement joins TRBV6-2 or TRBV6-3 to TRBJ1-6, with no clear D. CDR1 and CDR2 from the germline V gene are MNHEY and SVGEGT. This CDR3 region has 14 residues. Deletions cut 5 bases from V and 10 bases from J, with 15 bases between. The CDR3: CASSPVGETSPLHF. The CDR3 nucleotides are TGTGCCAGCAGTCCAGTGGGAGAAACGTCACCCCTCCACTTT.

This clonotype was seen many times. The V gene is TRBV20-1, the J gene TRBJ1-5, with 8 bases fitting TRBD1. Per the germline V gene, CDR1 is DFQATT and CDR2 is SNEGSKA (reference sequence). With 1 base clipped from V and 1 base from J, the junction kept 3 bases outside the gene matches. CDR3 size: 15 residues. Here the CDR3 DNA reads TGCAGTGCTAGAGTAGGGGACAGGAGCAATCAGCCCCAGCATTTT. Its protein is CSARVGDRSNQPQHF.

This sequence joins TRBV20-1 and TRBJ2-7; D may be TRBD1 (5 bases). The germline V and J ends were trimmed by 5 bases and 2 bases, with 25 bases remaining between them. The CDR3 length is 17 residues. Germline-derived CDR1 and CDR2 are DFQATT and SNEGSKA (reference sequence). The CDR3 loop reads CSAPPVGPSLRAYEQYF. In DNA, the CDR3 is TGCAGTGCTCCCCCAGTGGGGCCCTCACTCAGGGCCTACGAGCAGTACTTC.

A word on this clonotype: A single base separates this from a much larger clone, so it may be a read error. The conserved phenylalanine or tryptophan is not found at the CDR3 terminus, so this likely reflects a read error. This chain connects TRBV9 to TRBJ1-1; 8 bases map to TRBD1. With V trimmed by 4 bases and J by 2 bases, 16 bases remained unmatched. The germline CDR1 and CDR2 sequences are SGDLS and YYNGEE. The CDR3 length is 18 residues. The CDR3 DNA reads TGTGCCAGCAGCCAATCCAGGGGGCTGTTTGGAATCAACACTGAAGCTTTCTTG. Translating gives CASSQSRGLFGINTEAFL.

The chain recombines TRBV3-1 with TRBJ1-6; D is perhaps TRBD1 (6 bases). Germline CDR1 LGHDT, CDR2 YNNKEL (reference sequence). Trimming shortened V by 1 base and J by 7 bases, and 11 bases separated the two germline ends. This CDR3 is 15 amino acids long. CDR3 sequence reads: CASSQGTVQNSPLHF. CDR3 in DNA: TGTGCCAGCAGCCAAGGGACAGTACAAAATTCACCCCTCCACTTT.

In its sample, this clonotype was seen many times. The chain carries TRBV6-2 or TRBV6-3 and TRBJ1-5, with 8 nucleotides matching TRBD1. Per the germline V gene, CDR1 is MNHEY and CDR2 is SVGEGT. J lost 7 bases, V lost 7 bases, and 6 bases had no gene match. This CDR3 region has 13 residues. Here the CDR3 reads CASNPGGGQPQHF. CDR3 in DNA: TGTGCCAGCAATCCAGGGGGCGGGCAGCCCCAGCATTTT.